Listed below are T cell receptor beta chains from one sample, sequenced in a study of vaccination and CD4 T cells after COVID-19. Their target antigens are unknown. TCRdb re-derived calls from the PCR reads in MiXCR, one entry per CDR3 protein. Among some 10,000 distinct CDR3 sequences listed, roughly 31% were seen once. Sequenced material: CD4+ T cells from blood, cultured in vitro. The source of these receptors is a human donor who had recovered from COVID-19. The CDR3 runs from the conserved cysteine through the conserved F or W. Fields, in order: V gene, clone size, D gene, J gene, CDR3 DNA, CDR3 protein. The D gene is left open where the match is weak. Where a row states a size, it is once, few, many or the class of an expanded clone; other rows omit it.

>TRBV5-1|-|-|TRBJ2-3
TGCGCCAGCAGCACAAAGGGGGACACAGATACGCAGTATTTT
CASSTKGDTDTQYF
>TRBV11-1|few|TRBD1|TRBJ1-1
TGTGCCAGCAGCTCCGGTAGACAGGGAACGACTGAAGCTTTCTTT
CASSSGRQGTTEAFF
>TRBV7-2|-|-|TRBJ1-2
TGTGCCAGCAGCTTAGGTGGGACGAAATATGGCTACACCTTC
CASSLGGTKYGYTF
>TRBV11-3|-|-|TRBJ2-1
TGTGCCAGCAGCTTAGGCCGCAATGAGCAGTTCTTC
CASSLGRNEQFF
>TRBV6-1|few|-|TRBJ1-2
TGTGCCAGCAGCCCCGGGATTTCCTATGGCTACACCTTC
CASSPGISYGYTF
>TRBV6-1|medium-sized|TRBD1|TRBJ1-2
TGTGCCAGCAGTCCAGGGGGAGAGGGCTACACCTTC
CASSPGGEGYTF
>TRBV20-1|few|TRBD1|TRBJ1-1
TGCAGTTCTCCGGGGGGGACAGGACTACAAGCTTTCTTT
CSSPGGTGLQAFF
>TRBV12-3/TRBV12-4|-|TRBD1|TRBJ1-2
TGTGCCAGCAGCCGGGACAGGGGTAACTATGGCTACACCTTC
CASSRDRGNYGYTF
>TRBV6-2/TRBV6-3|few|-|TRBJ1-6
TGTGCCAGCAGTTACAGGATAAATTCACCCCTCCACTTT
CASSYRINSPLHF
>TRBV27|few|TRBD1|TRBJ1-5
TGTGCCAGCAGTTTAACAGGGGGCAATCAGCCCCAGCATTTT
CASSLTGGNQPQHF
>TRBV6-5|-|-|TRBJ2-6
TGTGCCAGCAGTTACTCGATGACCAACTCTGGGGCCAACGTCCTGACTTTC
CASSYSMTNSGANVLTF
>TRBV5-1|-|-|TRBJ1-1
TGCGCCAGCAGCCCGGTGGGGGATATCACTGAAGCTTTCTTT
CASSPVGDITEAFF
>TRBV29-1|-|-|TRBJ2-3
TGCAGCGTCCCTGTGGCGGGGGCGAGAACAGATACGCAGTATTTT
CSVPVAGARTDTQYF
>TRBV28|medium-sized|TRBD2|TRBJ2-5
TGTGCCAGCAGCTTGTGGGCTAGCGGGGAGGAGACCCAGTACTTC
CASSLWASGEETQYF
>TRBV20-1|few|-|TRBJ2-5
TGCAGTGCTAGAGAGGAAGAGGGCCGACAAGAGACCCAGTACTTC
CSAREEEGRQETQYF
>TRBV27|-|-|TRBJ2-7
TGTGCCACCCGGAGGACCGGCTCCTACGAGCAGTACTTC
CATRRTGSYEQYF
>TRBV3-1|-|TRBD1|TRBJ1-2
TGTGCCAGCAGCCGGGGACAGGGTGTTTGGTATGGCTACACCTTC
CASSRGQGVWYGYTF
>TRBV5-4|-|TRBD2|TRBJ2-1
TGTGCCAGCAGCCCCATAGCGGGTGAGCAGTTCTTC
CASSPIAGEQFF
>TRBV6-1|-|-|TRBJ1-5
TGTGCCAGCAGGGAAACAGGTTTCAATCAGCCCCAGCATTTT
CASRETGFNQPQHF
>TRBV4-1|-|TRBD2|TRBJ2-7
TGCGCCAGCAGCCTATCGAATAGCGGGGGTATCTCCTACGAGCAGTACTTC
CASSLSNSGGISYEQYF
>TRBV5-4|-|-|TRBJ1-1
TGTGCCAGCAGCACGGGCGGGCGCACTGAAGCTTTCTTT
CASSTGGRTEAFF
>TRBV6-2/TRBV6-3|-|TRBD2|TRBJ2-7
TGTGCCAGCAGCCGGACTAGCGGGAGCTACGAGCAGTACTTC
CASSRTSGSYEQYF
>TRBV7-2|-|-|TRBJ1-2
TGTGCCAGCAGCTTAGCGGGGGAACATGGCTACACCTTC
CASSLAGEHGYTF
>TRBV6-5|few|-|TRBJ1-1
TGTGCCAGCAGTTACTCTAGGAGAACTTTCTTT
CASSYSRRTFF
>TRBV11-1|few|-|TRBJ2-7
TGTGCCAGCAGCCAGACCGCCGGGGCCTACGAGCAGTACTTC
CASSQTAGAYEQYF
>TRBV6-1|few|-|TRBJ1-6
TGTGCCAGTACCTCGTCCCCCAACTATAATTCACCCCTCCACTTT
CASTSSPNYNSPLHF
>TRBV5-5|-|TRBD1|TRBJ1-1
TGTGCCAGCAGCAAGACAGGGGTCGAAGCTTTCTTT
CASSKTGVEAFF
>TRBV27|-|-|TRBJ2-2
TGTGCCAGCAGTTACGAGGACACCGGGGAGCTGTTTTTT
CASSYEDTGELFF
>TRBV20-1|few|-|TRBJ2-3
TGCAGTGCTAGCTTAGGGGGAAACACAGATACGCAGTATTTT
CSASLGGNTDTQYF
>TRBV5-1|-|-|TRBJ2-5
TGCGCCAGCAGCTTGAGGAGGGGGTCCCAAGAGACCCAGTACTTC
CASSLRRGSQETQYF
>TRBV5-1|-|-|TRBJ2-5
TGCGCCAGCAGCTTAGATCCCTCGAAGACCCAGTACTTC
CASSLDPSKTQYF
>TRBV7-2|-|-|TRBJ2-5
TGTGCCAGCAACCTCGATGGCCTCAGGGAGACCCAGTACTTC
CASNLDGLRETQYF